This T cell receptor beta chain emerged from a study of T cells expressing NK-cell markers. Germline CDR1 is MNHNS and CDR2 is SASEGT. CDR3 length: 18 residues. TCRdb reprocessed the 5' RACE reads; each CDR3 protein has one entry and no DNA is given. The sample holds hundreds of thousands of distinct CDR3 sequences. This chain links TRBV6-1 with TRBJ2-3; TCRdb calls TRBD1, which cannot be checked without DNA. The sample was blood T cells: a sorted CD56 or NKG2C T cell subset, CD4+ or CD8+ T cells, or bulk PBMC T cells (not recorded which). This receptor was identified in a woman between 18 and 69 years old in good health. This CDR3 is CASSQPGAVAYGTDTQYF.